The 27 T cell receptor beta chains below were found in one sample sequenced in a study of molecular identifiers for immune sequencing clone quantification. Each CDR3 protein gets one entry after TCRdb re-called the PCR reads with MiXCR. Of some 580,000 distinct CDR3 sequences listed, less than 30% are singletons. Source material: naive CD8+ T cells from blood, with Jurkat cell RNA spiked in. The subset was: FACS-sorted CD8+CD4-CCR7+CD45RA+ naive T cells. The receptors here all came from a human donor in good health. Some libraries in this study had Jurkat cell RNA spiked in.

CDR3 region: CASSSMGKGDSYEQYF. The CDR3 region has the DNA TGTGCCAGCAGCTCCATGGGAAAGGGAGACTCCTACGAGCAGTACTTC. The chain recombines TRBV7-9 with TRBJ2-7; a weak D match, TRBD2 (5 bases). Germline V gives CDR1 SEHNR, CDR2 FQNEAQ (reference sequence). V was trimmed by 4 bases and J by 0 bases, leaving 16 bases between them. The length of the CDR3 is 16 residues.

This clonotype came up many times. The chain has TRBV20-1 and TRBJ2-7; D remains unclear. This CDR3 comprises 14 residues. Trimming took 4 bases from V and 0 from J, leaving 13 bases between them. CDR1 and CDR2 (germline): DFQATT, SNEGSKA (reference sequence). This chain's CDR3 is CSAKVRFSSYEQYF. The DNA of the CDR3 is TGCAGTGCTAAAGTCAGGTTTAGCTCCTACGAGCAGTACTTC.

The V gene is TRBV7-6, the J gene TRBJ2-5; 9 positions match TRBD1. The CDR3 is 19 amino acids. V trimming: 1 base; J trimming: 3 bases; junction bases outside the gene matches: 15. The germline V gene has CDR1 SGHVS and CDR2 FNYEAQ. This CDR3 is CASSLDVPGQGTGEETQYF. In nucleotides, the CDR3 is TGTGCCAGCAGCTTAGACGTCCCGGGACAGGGTACGGGGGAAGAGACCCAGTACTTC.

The chain carries TRBV9 and TRBJ2-1; either TRBD1 or TRBD2 may supply D (5 bases each). The CDR3 is made up of 16 amino acids. Trimming took 3 bases from V and 6 from J, leaving 19 bases between them. From germline, CDR1 is SGDLS and CDR2 YYNGEE. CDR3 sequence reads: CASSGSRDESFNEQFF. CDR3 nucleotides: TGTGCCAGCAGCGGGTCCCGGGACGAGAGCTTCAATGAGCAGTTCTTC.

There are many counts of this clonotype. The genes are TRBV4-1 and TRBJ2-7, with 7 nucleotides matching TRBD1. The trim removed 0 bases at V and 5 bases at J, leaving 7 bases unmatched. CDR1 and CDR2 (germline): MGHRA, YSYEKL. The CDR3 length is 15 residues. The CDR3 DNA follows: TGCGCCAGCAGCCAAGAAGGGGGCGTTGTCAACGAGCAGTACTTC. Its translation: CASSQEGGVVNEQYF.

This clonotype was counted many times. The rearrangement joins TRBV20-1 to TRBJ2-6, with D perhaps being TRBD1 or TRBD2 (5 bases each). V was cut by 3 bases and J by 0 bases, with 12 bases left in between. Germline CDR1 is DFQATT and CDR2 is SNEGSKA (reference sequence). The CDR3 is made up of 16 amino acids. The DNA of the CDR3 is TGCAGTGCTAGGGGGGACGGCCGCTCTGGGGCCAACGTCCTGACTTTC. Amino acid sequence: CSARGDGRSGANVLTF.

This clonotype was seen a handful of times. The chain recombines TRBV6-2 or TRBV6-3 with TRBJ1-5, with D possibly matching TRBD1 (6 bases). V dropped 0 bases and J dropped 0 bases, with 21 bases sitting between them. Germline assignment: CDR1 MNHEY and CDR2 SVGEGT. This CDR3 contains 20 residues. The CDR3: CASSYSRRDKELRSNQPQHF. For the CDR3, the DNA is TGTGCCAGCAGTTACTCTCGCCGGGACAAAGAGCTACGTAGCAATCAGCCCCAGCATTTT.

In the case of this clonotype: No conserved phenylalanine or tryptophan ends this CDR3, so it is likely a read error. The rearrangement joins TRBV7-9 to TRBJ1-2; the D gene is possibly TRBD1 (5 bases). The CDR3 is 16 residues long. Germline CDR1 SEHNR, CDR2 FQNEAQ (reference sequence). The ends were cut back, 5 bases at V and 3 bases at J, with 19 bases in the middle. CDR3 residues: CASSPLRDGPDYGYTL. The CDR3 region has the DNA TGTGCCAGCAGCCCTCTCCGGGACGGCCCTGACTATGGCTACACCCTC.

Remarks on this clonotype: This sequence may be a read error, since a much larger clone differs from it by one base. V gene TRBV19 combines with J gene TRBJ1-5; 11 bases match TRBD1. This CDR3 is built from 15 residues. V gave up 5 bases and J gave up 5 bases; unmatched junction bases: 5. Per the germline V gene, CDR1 is LNHDA and CDR2 is SQIVND (reference sequence). The CDR3 sequence: CASSWTGGFHQPQHF. The CDR3 DNA reads TGTGCCAGTAGTTGGACAGGGGGCTTCCATCAGCCCCAGCATTTT. Full variable domain (remainder filled in from reference TRBV19 and TRBJ1-5): DGGITQSPKYLFRKEGQNVTLSCEQNLNHDAMYWYRQDPGQGLRLIYYSQIVNDFQKGDIAEGYSVSREKKESFPLTVTSAQKNPTAFYLCASSWTGGFHQPQHFGDGTRLSIL.

The chain uses TRBV6-5 and TRBJ2-5; the match to TRBD2 covers 13 bases. Trimming at V came to 5 bases and at J to 0 bases, leaving 9 bases not matched to a gene. Per germline, CDR1 MNHEY and CDR2 SVGAGI. The CDR3 contains 18 residues. This CDR3 is CASSGLAGATQHQETQYF. The CDR3, as DNA: TGTGCCAGCAGTGGACTAGCGGGGGCGACACAGCACCAAGAGACCCAGTACTTC.

This clonotype was recorded once. A read error is possible here, since a much larger clone lies one base away. V gene TRBV4-3 combines with J gene TRBJ1-1, with TRBD1 matching over 10 bases. The V gene end was trimmed by 1 base and the J gene end by 7 bases; junction bases not matched to a gene: 6. The CDR3 totals 15 residues. Germline values: CDR1 LGHNA, CDR2 YSLEER. For the CDR3, the DNA is TGCGCCAGCAGCCAAGGGACAGGGGGTTGGATTGAAGCTTTCTTT. Encoded protein: CASSQGTGGWIEAFF.

This chain links TRBV7-3 with TRBJ2-1; 8 bases match TRBD1. CDR1 SGHTA and CDR2 FQGTGA come from the germline V gene. The ends lost 5 bases at V and 7 bases at J; junction bases unmatched: 13. This CDR3 spans 16 amino acids. The CDR3 spells CASSPYQGAPFNEQFF. CDR3 sequence (DNA): TGTGCCAGCAGCCCTTATCAGGGGGCGCCTTTTAATGAGCAGTTCTTC.

This clonotype came up a few times. The rearrangement links TRBV6-5 to TRBJ1-5; D unclear. The germline V gene encodes CDR1 MNHEY and CDR2 SVGAGI. Trimming stripped 0 bases from V and 5 bases from J, with 5 bases between. CDR3 length: 13 residues. CDR3 in DNA: TGTGCCAGCAGTTACTCCTCAGATCAGCCCCAGCATTTT. Amino acid sequence: CASSYSSDQPQHF.

Of note for this clonotype: A clone one base away is much larger, so this may be a read error. The V call is TRBV6-2 or TRBV6-3, the J call TRBJ2-3; the D gene is possibly TRBD2 (6 bases). Germline-derived CDR1 and CDR2 are MNHEY and SVGEGT. The CDR3 has 15 amino acids. CDR3 DNA sequence: TGTGCCGGCAGTTACGAGGGGACTAGCACAGATACGCAGTATTTT. This encodes CAGSYEGTSTDTQYF.

Note on this clonotype: A junction end diverges from the germline sequence, so it may reflect a read error. This chain uses TRBV7-6 with TRBJ2-7, with TRBD2 matching 9 bases. The CDR3 totals 17 residues. Germline CDR1 and CDR2: SGHVS and FNYEAQ. The CDR3 DNA follows: TGTGCCAACAGCTTAGGACGTGCGGGAGGGAGAACCTACGAGCAGTACTTC. This codes for CANSLGRAGGRTYEQYF.

In the case of this clonotype: A read error may produce the germline difference seen at one junction end. This chain links TRBV7-7 with TRBJ2-7; 8 bases agree with TRBD2. CDR1 is SSHAT and CDR2 is FNYEAQ in the germline V gene (reference sequence). The CDR3 covers 17 residues. CDR3 protein: CASSLRAGEAPAYEQYF. CDR3 in DNA: TGTGCTAGCAGCTTAAGAGCGGGAGAGGCTCCGGCCTACGAGCAGTACTTC.

The chain has TRBV27 and TRBJ1-1, with D possibly matching TRBD1 (5 bases). Trimming removed 4 bases at V and 6 bases at J, with 12 bases between. The CDR3 has 13 residues. CDR1 and CDR2 from the germline V gene are MNHEY and SMNVEV (reference sequence). The chain's CDR3 is CASSSPGQPEAFF. CDR3 nucleotide sequence: TGTGCCAGCAGTTCCCCAGGGCAGCCTGAAGCTTTCTTT.

With respect to this clonotype: Just one base apart from a much larger clone, this may be a read error. The chain carries TRBV14 and TRBJ1-1; D uncertain. Trimming took 1 base from V and 5 from J, leaving 17 bases between them. The CDR3 length is 16 residues. The germline CDR1 and CDR2 sequences are SGHDN and FVKESK. The CDR3 region is CASSQALVGLSTEAFF. The CDR3 DNA sequence: TGTGCCAGCAGCCAAGCGCTGGTCGGCCTTTCGACTGAAGCTTTCTTT.

CDR3 amino acids: CASSQDVASGTQPQHF. The CDR3 coding sequence is TGCGCCAGCAGCCAAGATGTGGCCTCGGGAACTCAGCCCCAGCATTTT. This chain connects TRBV4-1 to TRBJ1-5, with D uncertain. The ends were cut back, 0 bases at V and 6 bases at J, with 15 bases in the middle. Germline V gives CDR1 MGHRA, CDR2 YSYEKL. CDR3 length: 16 amino acids.

J is TRBJ2-7 and V is TRBV20-1; D remains ambiguous. The ends were cut back, 4 bases at V and 1 base at J, with 17 bases in the middle. Germline values: CDR1 DFQATT, CDR2 SNEGSKA (reference sequence). The CDR3 extends over 15 amino acids. In DNA, the CDR3 is TGCAGTGCTATTGGGCGTGAGTGGTCGTCCTACGAGCAGTACTTC. This translates into CSAIGREWSSYEQYF.

This clonotype occurred many times. This chain uses TRBV19 with TRBJ2-7; D is perhaps TRBD1 (6 bases). The germline V gene encodes CDR1 LNHDA and CDR2 SQIVND (reference sequence). With 8 bases removed from V and 0 bases from J, the gap between germline ends came to 8 bases. The CDR3 spans 12 residues. CDR3 sequence (DNA): TGTGCCAGTCGGGACAACTCCTACGAGCAGTACTTC. It translates to CASRDNSYEQYF.

This clonotype was seen ten or more times. The chain combines TRBV4-3 with TRBJ2-7, with no clear D. The CDR3 runs to 14 residues. The germline CDR1 and CDR2 sequences are LGHNA and YSLEER. Trimming removed 1 base at V and 6 bases at J, with 13 bases between. The CDR3 loop is CASSQVSGVREQYF. DNA for the CDR3: TGCGCCAGCAGCCAAGTTTCAGGAGTTCGCGAGCAGTACTTC.

V and J are TRBV19 and TRBJ2-6; unclear D gene. The ends were cut back, 8 bases at V and 4 bases at J, with 9 bases in the middle. There are 13 residues in the CDR3. Germline V lookup: CDR1 LNHDA, CDR2 SQIVND (reference sequence). Here the CDR3 reads CASLLVGANVLTF. CDR3 nucleotide sequence: TGTGCCAGTTTATTGGTGGGGGCCAACGTCCTGACTTTC.

The sample holds many counts of this clonotype. The gene calls are TRBV6-5 and TRBJ1-1, with a tentative D call TRBD1 (6 bases). Trimming cost V 0 bases and J 4 bases, with 12 bases left between them. This CDR3 has 15 amino acids. CDR1 MNHEY and CDR2 SVGAGI come from the germline V gene. CDR3 region: CASSYSTGPGTEAFF. CDR3 DNA: TGTGCCAGCAGTTACTCTACAGGGCCTGGCACTGAAGCTTTCTTT.

The chain is built from TRBV5-5 and TRBJ2-7; D possibly corresponds to TRBD2 (5 bases). The CDR3 is made up of 16 amino acids. With 0 bases removed from V and 0 bases from J, the gap between germline ends came to 13 bases. Germline loops: CDR1 SGHKS, CDR2 YYEKEE (reference sequence). In DNA form, the CDR3 reads TGTGCCAGCAGCTTGGCCGGACTGACCCTCTCCTACGAGCAGTACTTC. The encoded protein is CASSLAGLTLSYEQYF.

A remark on this clonotype: A much larger clone differs from this one at a single base, so this may be a read error. The chain uses TRBV14 and TRBJ1-2; 7 bases fit TRBD1. From germline, CDR1 is SGHDN and CDR2 FVKESK. There are 13 residues in the CDR3. V shed 4 bases and J 8 bases; nucleotides not matched to a gene: 7. The CDR3 nucleotides are TGTGCCAGCAGCCGAGCGTCAGGGGGAGGCTACACCTTC. Translation gives CASSRASGGGYTF.

About this clonotype itself: Germline is not matched at one junction end, which may reflect a read error. The gene calls are TRBV20-1 and TRBJ1-1, with 9 bases fitting TRBD1. The germline gives CDR1 DFQATT, CDR2 SNEGSKA (reference sequence). The CDR3 is 15 amino acids. DNA of the CDR3: TGCAGTGCTAGAGACTATGGACAGGGGAACACTGAAGCTTCCTTT. Residues: CSARDYGQGNTEASF.